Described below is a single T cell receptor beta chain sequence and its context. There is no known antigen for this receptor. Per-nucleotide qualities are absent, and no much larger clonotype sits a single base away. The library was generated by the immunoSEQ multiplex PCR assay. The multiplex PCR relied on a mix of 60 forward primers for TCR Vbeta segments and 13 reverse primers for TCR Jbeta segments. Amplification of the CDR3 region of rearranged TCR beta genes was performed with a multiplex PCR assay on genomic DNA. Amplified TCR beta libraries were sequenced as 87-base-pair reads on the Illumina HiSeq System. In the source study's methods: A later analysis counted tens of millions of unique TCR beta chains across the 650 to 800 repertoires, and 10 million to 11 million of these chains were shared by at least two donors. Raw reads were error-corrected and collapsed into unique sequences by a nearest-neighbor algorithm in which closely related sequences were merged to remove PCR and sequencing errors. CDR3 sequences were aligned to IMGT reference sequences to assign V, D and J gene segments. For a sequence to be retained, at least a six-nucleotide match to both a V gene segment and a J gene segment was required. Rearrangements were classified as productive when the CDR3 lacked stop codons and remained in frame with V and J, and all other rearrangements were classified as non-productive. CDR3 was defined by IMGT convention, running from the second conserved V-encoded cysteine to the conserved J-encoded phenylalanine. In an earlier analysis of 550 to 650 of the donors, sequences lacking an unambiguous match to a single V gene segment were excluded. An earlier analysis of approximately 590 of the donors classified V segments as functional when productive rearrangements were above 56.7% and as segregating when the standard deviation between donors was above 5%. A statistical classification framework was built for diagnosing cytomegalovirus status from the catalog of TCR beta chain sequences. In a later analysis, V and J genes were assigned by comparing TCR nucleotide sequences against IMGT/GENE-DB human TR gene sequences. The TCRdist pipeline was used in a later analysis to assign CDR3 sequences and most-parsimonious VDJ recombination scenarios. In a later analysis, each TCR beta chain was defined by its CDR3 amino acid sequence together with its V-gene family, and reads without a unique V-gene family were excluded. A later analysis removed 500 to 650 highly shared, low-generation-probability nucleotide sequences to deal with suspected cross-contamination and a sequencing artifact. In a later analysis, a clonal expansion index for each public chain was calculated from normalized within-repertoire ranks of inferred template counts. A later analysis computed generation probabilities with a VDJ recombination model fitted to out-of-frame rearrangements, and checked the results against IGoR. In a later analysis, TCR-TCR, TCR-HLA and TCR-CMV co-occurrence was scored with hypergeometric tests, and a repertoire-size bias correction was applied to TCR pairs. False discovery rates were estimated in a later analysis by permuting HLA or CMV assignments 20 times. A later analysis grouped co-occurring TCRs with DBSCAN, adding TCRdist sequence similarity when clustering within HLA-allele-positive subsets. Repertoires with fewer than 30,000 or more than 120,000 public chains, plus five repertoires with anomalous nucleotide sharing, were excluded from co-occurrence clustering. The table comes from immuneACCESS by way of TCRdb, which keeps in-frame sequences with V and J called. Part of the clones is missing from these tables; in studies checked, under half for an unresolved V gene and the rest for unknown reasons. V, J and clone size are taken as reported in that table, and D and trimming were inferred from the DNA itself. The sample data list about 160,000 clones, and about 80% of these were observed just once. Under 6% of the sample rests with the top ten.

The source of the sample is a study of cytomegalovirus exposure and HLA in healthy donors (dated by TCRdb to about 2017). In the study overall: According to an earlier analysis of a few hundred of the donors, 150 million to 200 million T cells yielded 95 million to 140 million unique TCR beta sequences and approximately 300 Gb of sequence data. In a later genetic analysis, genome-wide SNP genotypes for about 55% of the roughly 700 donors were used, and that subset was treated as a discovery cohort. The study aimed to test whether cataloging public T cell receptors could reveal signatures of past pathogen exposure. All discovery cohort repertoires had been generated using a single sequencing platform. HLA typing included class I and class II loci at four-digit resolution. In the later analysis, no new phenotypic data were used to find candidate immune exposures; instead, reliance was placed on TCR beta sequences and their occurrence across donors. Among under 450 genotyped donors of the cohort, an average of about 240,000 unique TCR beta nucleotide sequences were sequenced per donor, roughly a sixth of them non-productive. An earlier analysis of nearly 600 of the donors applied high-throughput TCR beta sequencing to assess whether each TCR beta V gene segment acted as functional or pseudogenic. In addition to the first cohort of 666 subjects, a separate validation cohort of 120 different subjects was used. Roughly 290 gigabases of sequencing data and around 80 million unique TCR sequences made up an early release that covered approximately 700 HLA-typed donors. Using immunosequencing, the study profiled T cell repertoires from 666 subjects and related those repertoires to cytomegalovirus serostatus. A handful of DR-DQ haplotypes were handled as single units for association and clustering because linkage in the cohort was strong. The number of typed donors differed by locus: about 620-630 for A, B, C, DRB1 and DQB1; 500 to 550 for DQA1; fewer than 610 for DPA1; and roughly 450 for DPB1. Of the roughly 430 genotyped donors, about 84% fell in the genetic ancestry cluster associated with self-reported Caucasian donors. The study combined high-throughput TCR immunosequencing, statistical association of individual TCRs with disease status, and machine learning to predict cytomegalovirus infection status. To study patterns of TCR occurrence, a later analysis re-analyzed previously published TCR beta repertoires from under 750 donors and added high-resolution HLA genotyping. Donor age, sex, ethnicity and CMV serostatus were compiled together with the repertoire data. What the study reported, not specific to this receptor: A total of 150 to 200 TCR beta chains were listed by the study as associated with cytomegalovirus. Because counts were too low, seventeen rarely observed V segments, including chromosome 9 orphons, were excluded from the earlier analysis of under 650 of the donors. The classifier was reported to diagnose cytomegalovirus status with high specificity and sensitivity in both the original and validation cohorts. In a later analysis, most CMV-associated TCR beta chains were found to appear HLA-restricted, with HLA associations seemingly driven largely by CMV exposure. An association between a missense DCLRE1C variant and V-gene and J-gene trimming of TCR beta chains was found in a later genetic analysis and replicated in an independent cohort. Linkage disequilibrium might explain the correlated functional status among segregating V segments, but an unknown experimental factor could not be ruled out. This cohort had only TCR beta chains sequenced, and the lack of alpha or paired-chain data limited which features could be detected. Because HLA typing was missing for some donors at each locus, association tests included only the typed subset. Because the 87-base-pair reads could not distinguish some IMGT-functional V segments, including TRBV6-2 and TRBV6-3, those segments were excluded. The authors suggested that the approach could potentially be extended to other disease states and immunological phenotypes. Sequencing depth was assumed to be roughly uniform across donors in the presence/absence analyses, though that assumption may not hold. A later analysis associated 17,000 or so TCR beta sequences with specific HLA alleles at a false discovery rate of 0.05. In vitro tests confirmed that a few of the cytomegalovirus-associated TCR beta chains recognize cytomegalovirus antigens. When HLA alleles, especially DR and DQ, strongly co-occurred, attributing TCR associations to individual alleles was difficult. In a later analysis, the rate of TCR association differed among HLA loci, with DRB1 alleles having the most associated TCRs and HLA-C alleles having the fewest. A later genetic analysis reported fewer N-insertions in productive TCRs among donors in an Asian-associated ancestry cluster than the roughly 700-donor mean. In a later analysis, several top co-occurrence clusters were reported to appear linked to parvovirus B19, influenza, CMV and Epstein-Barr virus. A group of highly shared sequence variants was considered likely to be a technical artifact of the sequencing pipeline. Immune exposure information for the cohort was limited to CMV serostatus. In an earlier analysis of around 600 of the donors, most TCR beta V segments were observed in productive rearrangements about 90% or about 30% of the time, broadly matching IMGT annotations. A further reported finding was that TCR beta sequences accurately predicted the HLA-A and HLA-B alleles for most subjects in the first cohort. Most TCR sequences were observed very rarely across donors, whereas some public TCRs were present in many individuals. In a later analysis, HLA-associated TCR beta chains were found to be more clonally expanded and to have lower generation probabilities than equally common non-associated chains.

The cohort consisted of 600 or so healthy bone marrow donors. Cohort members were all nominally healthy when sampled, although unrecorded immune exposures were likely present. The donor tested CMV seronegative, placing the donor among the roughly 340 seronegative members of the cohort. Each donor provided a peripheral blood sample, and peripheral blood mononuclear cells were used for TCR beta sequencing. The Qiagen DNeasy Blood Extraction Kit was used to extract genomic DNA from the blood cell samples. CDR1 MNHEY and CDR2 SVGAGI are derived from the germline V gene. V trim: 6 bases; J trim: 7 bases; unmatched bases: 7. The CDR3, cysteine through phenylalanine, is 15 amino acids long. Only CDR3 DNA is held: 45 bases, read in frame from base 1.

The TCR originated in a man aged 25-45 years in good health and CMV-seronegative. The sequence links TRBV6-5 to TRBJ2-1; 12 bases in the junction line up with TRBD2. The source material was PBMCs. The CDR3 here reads CASSLAGGPGNEQFF. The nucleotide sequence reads TGTGCCAGCAGCCTAGCGGGAGGGCCGGGGAATGAGCAGTTCTTC.